This T cell receptor (beta chain) comes out of a study of regulatory T cells in long-lasting Graves disease. In germline, CDR1 is GTSNPN, CDR2 SVGIG (reference sequence). CDR3 length: 15 amino acids. Trimming cost V 3 bases and J 1 base; bases outside gene matches: 7. Arm-PCR of CDR3 regions with iRepertoire HTBI primers generated TCR beta libraries. TCRdb analysed the multiplex PCR reads with MiXCR anew, one entry per CDR3 protein. Of about 400,000 distinct CDR3 sequences listed, approximately 16% were seen once; the top ten hold approximately 7.8%. This clonotype appeared a few times. Time point of the sample: newly diagnosed GD, antithyroid drugs for less than 3 months. Scientists built the TCR library using RNA that was extracted from PBMCs. The data also belong to a second study, concerning T cells in Graves' hyperthyroidism and ophthalmopathy.

The TCR was taken from a woman aged 40 to 49 with Graves disease. The genes are TRBV30 and TRBJ1-1; 8 nucleotides line up with TRBD1. This specimen was peripheral blood mononuclear cells (PBMCs), taken at new diagnosis, from a patient treated with antithyroid drugs. The CDR3 coding sequence is TGTGCCTGGAGCTCCGGCGGGACAGGGAACACTGAAGCTTTCTTT. Protein sequence: CAWSSGGTGNTEAFF.